Reported below is one T cell receptor (beta chain). Its specificity is not known. Regarding treatment: oral pan-JAK inhibitor, 5-10 mg twice daily. These data originate in a study of CD8+ T cells in alopecia areata. Study information: Treatment with tofacitinib (6 to 18 months) was followed by 6 months off drug.

Overall study results and limits: Persistence of many expanded lesional clones was seen in scalp and blood during tofacitinib.

TCR sequencing used cDNA made by reverse transcription of extracted RNA. Assay used: immunoSEQ multiplex PCR; TCRdb lists only in-frame clones, some missing. The sample lists some 88,000 clones, about 40% seen once, with more than 15% in the top ten. The germline gives CDR1 SQVTM, CDR2 ANQGSEA. V gave up 2 bases and J gave up 5 bases; unmatched junction bases: 5. The CDR3 runs to 14 residues. The genes are TRBV29-1 and TRBJ2-1; TRBD2 agrees at 8 bases. The receptor was derived from a human donor with alopecia areata. The specimen was CD8+ T cells sorted from blood, collected at week 24, from a patient treated with tofacitinib. The CDR3 sequence is CSVESLAENNEQFF. In DNA form, the CDR3 reads TGCAGCGTTGAATCACTAGCGGAAAACAATGAGCAGTTCTTC.